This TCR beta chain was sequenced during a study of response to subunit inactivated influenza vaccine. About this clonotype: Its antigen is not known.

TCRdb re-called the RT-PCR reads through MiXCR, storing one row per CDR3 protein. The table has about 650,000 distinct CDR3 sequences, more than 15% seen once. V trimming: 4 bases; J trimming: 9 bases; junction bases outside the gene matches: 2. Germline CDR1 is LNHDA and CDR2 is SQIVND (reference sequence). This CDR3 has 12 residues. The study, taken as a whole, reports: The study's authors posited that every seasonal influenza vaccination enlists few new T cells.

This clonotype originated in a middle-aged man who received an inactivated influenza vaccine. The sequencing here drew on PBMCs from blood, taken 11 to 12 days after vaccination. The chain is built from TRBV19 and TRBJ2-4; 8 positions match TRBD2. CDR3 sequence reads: CASSTGGSIQYF. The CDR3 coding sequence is TGTGCCAGTAGTACGGGGGGGTCCATTCAGTACTTC.